The rows below give T cell receptor beta chains drawn from one sample of a study of cytomegalovirus exposure and HLA in healthy donors. Sequencing was performed with immunoSEQ multiplex PCR; in TCRdb, only in-frame clones are kept and a portion is missing. The table records about 180,000 clones, around 85% of them present only once. Sequencing was done on a sample of PBMCs. The receptors here all came from a boy aged 2 to 10 in good health and CMV-seronegative. Each CDR3 is given with its conserved first and last residue. Each record gives: CDR3 protein, CDR3 DNA, clone size, D gene, V gene, J gene. D genes are given only for firm matches. Size is omitted from some rows. Given values are once, few, many or a class for expanded clones.

CDR3aa: CASSPRTSGTYEQYF
CDR3nt: TGTGCCAGCAGCCCACGGACTAGCGGAACCTACGAGCAGTACTTC
abundance: once
d_gene: TRBD2
v_gene: TRBV5-5
j_gene: TRBJ2-7

CDR3aa: CASSATLELAKNIQYF
CDR3nt: TGTGCCAGCAGCGCAACTCTTGAGCTAGCCAAAAACATTCAGTACTTC
abundance: -
d_gene: -
v_gene: TRBV5-6
j_gene: TRBJ2-4

CDR3aa: CASSVAQDTEAFF
CDR3nt: TGTGCCAGCAGCGTAGCCCAGGACACTGAAGCTTTCTTT
abundance: -
d_gene: -
v_gene: TRBV9
j_gene: TRBJ1-1

CDR3aa: CASSRIGVTNEKLFF
CDR3nt: TGCGCCAGCAGCCGAATAGGAGTAACTAATGAAAAACTGTTTTTT
abundance: few
d_gene: -
v_gene: TRBV4-1
j_gene: TRBJ1-4

CDR3aa: CASSGSGRGDTQYF
CDR3nt: TGTGCCAGCAGCGGTAGCGGGCGGGGAGATACGCAGTATTTT
abundance: few
d_gene: TRBD2
v_gene: TRBV7-9
j_gene: TRBJ2-3

CDR3aa: CASTRQPGDEKLFF
CDR3nt: TGTGCCAGCACCAGACAGCCCGGAGATGAAAAACTGTTTTTT
abundance: -
d_gene: -
v_gene: TRBV6-1
j_gene: TRBJ1-4

CDR3aa: CASSILSASGDPQETQYF
CDR3nt: TGTGCCAGTAGTATTCTCTCGGCTAGCGGGGACCCACAAGAGACCCAGTACTTC
abundance: -
d_gene: TRBD2
v_gene: TRBV19
j_gene: TRBJ2-5

CDR3aa: CASSYSGGDWSEQFF
CDR3nt: TGTGCCAGCAGCTATAGCGGGGGGGACTGGAGTGAGCAGTTCTTC
abundance: -
d_gene: TRBD2
v_gene: TRBV5-4
j_gene: TRBJ2-1

CDR3aa: CASSQDVVDTQYF
CDR3nt: TGTGCCAGCAGCCAGGATGTGGTGGATACGCAGTATTTT
abundance: -
d_gene: -
v_gene: TRBV5-4
j_gene: TRBJ2-3

CDR3aa: CASSAAVYSETQYF
CDR3nt: TGTGCCAGCAGCGCAGCGGTCTACTCAGAGACCCAGTACTTC
abundance: -
d_gene: -
v_gene: TRBV7-9
j_gene: TRBJ2-5

CDR3aa: CASSRDSSYEQYF
CDR3nt: TGTGCCAGCAGCCGGGACAGCTCCTACGAGCAGTACTTC
abundance: -
d_gene: TRBD1
v_gene: TRBV28
j_gene: TRBJ2-7

CDR3aa: CASSPGTDFNQPQHF
CDR3nt: TGCGCCAGCAGCCCTGGGACAGACTTTAATCAGCCCCAGCATTTT
abundance: -
d_gene: TRBD1
v_gene: TRBV5-1
j_gene: TRBJ1-5

CDR3aa: CASSVQGGVQPQHF
CDR3nt: TGTGCCAGTAGTGTTCAGGGAGGGGTCCAGCCCCAGCATTTT
abundance: -
d_gene: -
v_gene: TRBV19
j_gene: TRBJ1-5

CDR3aa: CASSYSLREEQFF
CDR3nt: TGTGCCAGCAGTTACTCGCTGCGGGAGGAGCAGTTCTTC
abundance: few
d_gene: TRBD2
v_gene: TRBV6-5
j_gene: TRBJ2-1

CDR3aa: CASSFRLAGGGQFF
CDR3nt: TGTGCCAGCAGTTTTCGGCTAGCGGGAGGGGGGCAGTTCTTC
abundance: once
d_gene: TRBD2
v_gene: TRBV28
j_gene: TRBJ2-1

CDR3aa: CASSGTGNQPQHF
CDR3nt: TGTGCCAGCAGCGGGACAGGGAATCAGCCCCAGCATTTT
abundance: -
d_gene: TRBD1
v_gene: TRBV6-5
j_gene: TRBJ1-5

CDR3aa: CASSQSRGVATQYF
CDR3nt: TGTGCCAGCAGTCAATCCCGGGGGGTAGCGACCCAGTACTTC
abundance: -
d_gene: TRBD2
v_gene: TRBV28
j_gene: TRBJ2-5

CDR3aa: CASNPIPTGESYEQYF
CDR3nt: TGTGCCAGTAACCCAATCCCGACGGGGGAATCCTACGAGCAGTACTTC
abundance: -
d_gene: -
v_gene: TRBV19
j_gene: TRBJ2-7

CDR3aa: CASRVAESGNTIYF
CDR3nt: TGTGCCAGCAGGGTTGCAGAATCTGGAAACACCATATATTTT
abundance: -
d_gene: -
v_gene: TRBV2
j_gene: TRBJ1-3

CDR3aa: CASGESGTAQPQHF
CDR3nt: TGTGCCAGCGGTGAAAGTGGGACAGCTCAGCCCCAGCATTTT
abundance: -
d_gene: TRBD1
v_gene: TRBV6-1
j_gene: TRBJ1-5

CDR3aa: CAWSVRSTEAFF
CDR3nt: TGTGCCTGGAGCGTCCGGTCTACTGAAGCTTTCTTT
abundance: -
d_gene: -
v_gene: TRBV30
j_gene: TRBJ1-1

CDR3aa: CATFTTRQLNTEAFF
CDR3nt: TGTGCCACCTTTACTACTCGACAGCTGAACACTGAAGCTTTCTTT
abundance: -
d_gene: -
v_gene: TRBV15
j_gene: TRBJ1-1

CDR3aa: CASSSTGALAGGTYNEQFF
CDR3nt: TGCGCCAGCAGCTCGACAGGGGCCCTAGCGGGAGGGACGTACAATGAGCAGTTCTTC
abundance: -
d_gene: TRBD2
v_gene: TRBV5-1
j_gene: TRBJ2-1

CDR3aa: CASSPHGSGGYEQYF
CDR3nt: TGTGCCAGCAGCCCACACGGGAGTGGCGGCTACGAGCAGTACTTC
abundance: -
d_gene: -
v_gene: TRBV13
j_gene: TRBJ2-7

CDR3aa: CASSLWGEEQFF
CDR3nt: TGTGCCAGCAGCTTATGGGGAGAGGAGCAGTTCTTC
abundance: -
d_gene: -
v_gene: TRBV7-9
j_gene: TRBJ2-1

CDR3aa: CASSSIARELEEQYF
CDR3nt: TGCGCCAGCAGTTCTATCGCGCGGGAGTTAGAAGAGCAGTACTTC
abundance: -
d_gene: TRBD2
v_gene: TRBV5-1
j_gene: TRBJ2-7

CDR3aa: CASNGVGDNTEAFF
CDR3nt: TGTGCCAGCAATGGAGTCGGGGATAACACTGAAGCTTTCTTT
abundance: -
d_gene: -
v_gene: TRBV6-5
j_gene: TRBJ1-1

CDR3aa: CASSQGLYSNQPQHF
CDR3nt: TGCGCCAGCAGCCAAGGACTTTATAGCAATCAGCCCCAGCATTTT
abundance: -
d_gene: -
v_gene: TRBV4-1
j_gene: TRBJ1-5

CDR3aa: CASSDPSSGRPGELFF
CDR3nt: TGCGCCAGCAGTGATCCGTCTAGCGGGAGACCCGGGGAGCTGTTTTTT
abundance: -
d_gene: TRBD2
v_gene: TRBV10-1
j_gene: TRBJ2-2

CDR3aa: CAWSPPREGIYNSPLHF
CDR3nt: TGTGCCTGGAGTCCACCCCGGGAGGGTATCTATAATTCACCCCTCCACTTT
abundance: -
d_gene: -
v_gene: TRBV30
j_gene: TRBJ1-6

CDR3aa: CASSPLELVNTGELFF
CDR3nt: TGTGCCAGCAGCCCCCTTGAACTAGTGAACACCGGGGAGCTGTTTTTT
abundance: -
d_gene: -
v_gene: TRBV9
j_gene: TRBJ2-2

CDR3aa: CASTLGAGRDTEAFF
CDR3nt: TGTGCCAGCACCCTAGGGGCTGGGCGGGACACTGAAGCTTTCTTT
abundance: -
d_gene: -
v_gene: TRBV13
j_gene: TRBJ1-1

CDR3aa: CASSRRPGDEKLFF
CDR3nt: TGTGCCAGCAGCAGGCGGCCAGGGGATGAAAAACTGTTTTTT
abundance: -
d_gene: -
v_gene: TRBV5-6
j_gene: TRBJ1-4

CDR3aa: CASSVGRASYNSPLHF
CDR3nt: TGTGCCAGCAGTGTGGGCAGGGCGTCCTATAATTCACCCCTCCACTTT
abundance: -
d_gene: -
v_gene: TRBV6-1
j_gene: TRBJ1-6

CDR3aa: CASSDSSGGAGELFF
CDR3nt: TGCGCCAGCAGTGACTCGTCAGGAGGGGCTGGGGAGCTGTTTTTT
abundance: -
d_gene: -
v_gene: TRBV10-1
j_gene: TRBJ2-2

CDR3aa: CASSSPTGGGRTEAFF
CDR3nt: TGTGCCAGCAGCTCACCAACAGGGGGCGGTCGGACTGAAGCTTTCTTT
abundance: -
d_gene: TRBD1
v_gene: TRBV7-9
j_gene: TRBJ1-1

CDR3aa: CASSEPSRGANTGELFF
CDR3nt: TGTGCCAGCAGTGAACCTAGCCGGGGAGCGAACACCGGGGAGCTGTTTTTT
abundance: -
d_gene: -
v_gene: TRBV6-1
j_gene: TRBJ2-2

CDR3aa: CASGGEPYNEQFF
CDR3nt: TGTGCCTCTGGGGGGGAGCCGTACAATGAGCAGTTCTTC
abundance: -
d_gene: TRBD2
v_gene: TRBV18
j_gene: TRBJ2-1

CDR3aa: CSAHLGEQFF
CDR3nt: TGCAGTGCCCACCTCGGGGAACAGTTCTTC
abundance: -
d_gene: -
v_gene: TRBV20-1
j_gene: TRBJ2-1

CDR3aa: CASSFARNTQYF
CDR3nt: TGTGCCAGCAGTTTTGCTAGAAATACGCAGTATTTT
abundance: -
d_gene: -
v_gene: TRBV28
j_gene: TRBJ2-3

CDR3aa: CASKGQNTGELFF
CDR3nt: TGTGCCAGTAAGGGGCAGAACACCGGGGAGCTGTTTTTT
abundance: -
d_gene: -
v_gene: TRBV19
j_gene: TRBJ2-2

CDR3aa: CATSSGTGYTGELFF
CDR3nt: TGTGCCACGTCCTCGGGGACAGGGTACACCGGGGAGCTGTTTTTT
abundance: once
d_gene: TRBD1
v_gene: TRBV6-5
j_gene: TRBJ2-2

CDR3aa: CASSAPGTASYEQYF
CDR3nt: TGTGCCAGTAGTGCCCCCGGGACTGCATCCTACGAGCAGTACTTC
abundance: few
d_gene: -
v_gene: TRBV19
j_gene: TRBJ2-7

CDR3aa: CSVEFSGGLFSGNTIYF
CDR3nt: TGCAGCGTTGAATTCTCGGGGGGACTCTTCTCTGGAAACACCATATATTTT
abundance: -
d_gene: -
v_gene: TRBV29-1
j_gene: TRBJ1-3

CDR3aa: CASSLKRAGGGTEAFF
CDR3nt: TGTGCCAGCAGCTTAAAAAGGGCGGGAGGGGGCACTGAAGCTTTCTTT
abundance: -
d_gene: -
v_gene: TRBV11-2
j_gene: TRBJ1-1

CDR3aa: CASSLGQGSQETQYF
CDR3nt: TGTGCCAGCAGCTTGGGGCAGGGGTCCCAAGAGACCCAGTACTTC
abundance: -
d_gene: -
v_gene: TRBV5-6
j_gene: TRBJ2-5

CDR3aa: CASSLGGESNQPQHF
CDR3nt: TGCGCCAGCAGCTTGGGGGGAGAGAGCAATCAGCCCCAGCATTTT
abundance: -
d_gene: -
v_gene: TRBV5-1
j_gene: TRBJ1-5

CDR3aa: CAISEIAYEQYF
CDR3nt: TGTGCCATCAGTGAGATTGCGTACGAGCAGTACTTC
abundance: -
d_gene: -
v_gene: TRBV10-3
j_gene: TRBJ2-7

CDR3aa: CASSGWTGGDYGYTF
CDR3nt: TGTGCCAGTTCGGGTTGGACAGGGGGCGACTATGGCTACACCTTC
abundance: -
d_gene: TRBD1
v_gene: TRBV19
j_gene: TRBJ1-2